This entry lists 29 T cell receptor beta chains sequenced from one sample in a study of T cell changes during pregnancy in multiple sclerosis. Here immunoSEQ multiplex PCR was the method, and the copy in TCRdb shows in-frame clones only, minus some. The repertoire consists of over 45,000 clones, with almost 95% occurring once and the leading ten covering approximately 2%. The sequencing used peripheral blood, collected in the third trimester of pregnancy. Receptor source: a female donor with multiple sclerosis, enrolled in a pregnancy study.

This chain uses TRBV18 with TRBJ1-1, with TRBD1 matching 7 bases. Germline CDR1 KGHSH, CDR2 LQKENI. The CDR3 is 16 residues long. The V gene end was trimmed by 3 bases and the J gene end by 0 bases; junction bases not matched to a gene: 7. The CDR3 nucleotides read TGTGCCAGCTCACCGAGGACAGGTAACATGAACACTGAAGCTTTCTTT. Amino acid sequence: CASSPRTGNMNTEAFF.

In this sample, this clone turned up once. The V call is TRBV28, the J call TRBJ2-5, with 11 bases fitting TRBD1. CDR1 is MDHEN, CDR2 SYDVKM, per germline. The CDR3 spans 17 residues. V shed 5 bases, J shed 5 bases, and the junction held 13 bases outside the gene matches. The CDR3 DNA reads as TGTGCCAGCAGTACACTAGACCGGACAGGGGGCAGGGAGACCCAGTACTTC. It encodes CASSTLDRTGGRETQYF.

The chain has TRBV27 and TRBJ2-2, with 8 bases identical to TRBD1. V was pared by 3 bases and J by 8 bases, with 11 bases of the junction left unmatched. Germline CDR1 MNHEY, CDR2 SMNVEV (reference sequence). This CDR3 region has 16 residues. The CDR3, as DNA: TGTGCCAGCAGTTTGAAGGACAGGGTCAATTTTGGGGAGCTGTTTTTT. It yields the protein CASSLKDRVNFGELFF.

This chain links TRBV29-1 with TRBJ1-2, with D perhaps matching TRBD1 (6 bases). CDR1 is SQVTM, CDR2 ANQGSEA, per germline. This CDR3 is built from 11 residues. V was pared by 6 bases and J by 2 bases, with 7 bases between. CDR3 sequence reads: CSVTGNYGYTF. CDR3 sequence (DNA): TGCAGCGTAACAGGGAACTATGGCTACACCTTC.

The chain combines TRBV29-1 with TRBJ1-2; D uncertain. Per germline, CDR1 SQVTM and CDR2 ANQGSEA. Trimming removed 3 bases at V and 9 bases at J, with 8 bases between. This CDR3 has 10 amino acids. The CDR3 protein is CSVDIASYTF. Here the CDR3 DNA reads TGCAGCGTTGATATAGCAAGCTACACCTTC.

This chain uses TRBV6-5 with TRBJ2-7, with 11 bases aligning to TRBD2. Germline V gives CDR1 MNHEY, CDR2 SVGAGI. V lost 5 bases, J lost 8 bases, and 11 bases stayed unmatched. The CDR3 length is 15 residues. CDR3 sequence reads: CASSKGTSGIEQQYF. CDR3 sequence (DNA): TGTGCCAGCAGTAAAGGGACTAGCGGCATCGAGCAGCAGTACTTC.

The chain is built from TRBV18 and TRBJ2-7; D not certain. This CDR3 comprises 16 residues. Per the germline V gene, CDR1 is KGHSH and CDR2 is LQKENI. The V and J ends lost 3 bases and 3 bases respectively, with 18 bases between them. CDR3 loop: CASSPASSAWLYEQYF. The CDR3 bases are TGTGCCAGCTCACCTGCCAGTTCCGCTTGGCTCTACGAGCAGTACTTC. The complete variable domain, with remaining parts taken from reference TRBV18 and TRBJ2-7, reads NAGVMQNPRHLVRRRGQEARLRCSPMKGHSHVYWYRQLPEEGLKFMVYLQKENIIDESGMPKERFSAEFPKEGPSILRIQQVVRGDSAAYFCASSPASSAWLYEQYFGPGTRLTVT.

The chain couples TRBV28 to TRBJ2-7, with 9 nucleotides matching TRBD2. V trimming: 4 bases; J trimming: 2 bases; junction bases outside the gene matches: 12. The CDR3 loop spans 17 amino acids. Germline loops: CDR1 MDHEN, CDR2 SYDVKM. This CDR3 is CASSSVGRGRAAYEQYF. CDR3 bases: TGTGCCAGCAGTTCCGTGGGACGCGGGAGGGCCGCCTACGAGCAGTACTTC.

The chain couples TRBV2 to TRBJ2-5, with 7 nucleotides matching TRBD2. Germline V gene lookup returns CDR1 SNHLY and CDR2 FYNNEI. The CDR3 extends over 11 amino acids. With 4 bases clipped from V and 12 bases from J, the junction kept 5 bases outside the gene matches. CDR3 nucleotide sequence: TGTGCCAGCAGTGTAGGGCTAGCGGAGTACTTC. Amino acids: CASSVGLAEYF.

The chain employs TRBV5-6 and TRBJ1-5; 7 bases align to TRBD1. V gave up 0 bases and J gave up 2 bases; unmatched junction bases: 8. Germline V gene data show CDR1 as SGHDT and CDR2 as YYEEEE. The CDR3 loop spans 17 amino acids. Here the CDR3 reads CASSLAGGGFGNQPQHF. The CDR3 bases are TGTGCCAGCAGCTTGGCCGGAGGGGGCTTCGGCAATCAGCCCCAGCATTTT.

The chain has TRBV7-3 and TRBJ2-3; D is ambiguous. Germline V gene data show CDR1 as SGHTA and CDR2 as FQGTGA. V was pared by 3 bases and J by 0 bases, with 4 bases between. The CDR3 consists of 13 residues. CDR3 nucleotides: TGTGCCAGCAGCTTCTACAGCACAGATACGCAGTATTTT. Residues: CASSFYSTDTQYF.

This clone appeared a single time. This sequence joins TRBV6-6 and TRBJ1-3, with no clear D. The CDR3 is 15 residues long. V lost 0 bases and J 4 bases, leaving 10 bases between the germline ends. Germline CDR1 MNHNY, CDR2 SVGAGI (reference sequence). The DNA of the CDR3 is TGTGCCAGCAGTTACTCGGCTGGCCACGGAAACACCATATATTTT. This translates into CASSYSAGHGNTIYF.

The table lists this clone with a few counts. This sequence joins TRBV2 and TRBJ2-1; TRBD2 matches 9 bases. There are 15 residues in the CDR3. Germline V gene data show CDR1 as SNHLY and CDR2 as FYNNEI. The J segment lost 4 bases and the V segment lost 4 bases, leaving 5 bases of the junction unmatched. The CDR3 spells CASSVRTSVYNEQFF. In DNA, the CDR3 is TGTGCCAGCAGTGTGAGGACTAGCGTGTACAATGAGCAGTTCTTC.

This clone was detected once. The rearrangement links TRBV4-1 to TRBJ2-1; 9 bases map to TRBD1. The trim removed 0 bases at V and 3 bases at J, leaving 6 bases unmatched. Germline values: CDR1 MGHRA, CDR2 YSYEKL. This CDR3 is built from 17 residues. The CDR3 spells CASSQDLRDRVYNEQFF. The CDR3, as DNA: TGCGCCAGCAGCCAAGATCTCCGGGACAGGGTCTACAATGAGCAGTTCTTC.

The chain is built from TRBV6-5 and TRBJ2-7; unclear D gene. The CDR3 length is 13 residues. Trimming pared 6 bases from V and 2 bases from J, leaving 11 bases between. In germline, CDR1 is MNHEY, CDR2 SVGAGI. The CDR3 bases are TGTGCCAGCAGATCCGGGTCTGCCTACGAGCAGTACTTC. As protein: CASRSGSAYEQYF.

CDR3: CASSYSGTGNGYTF. CDR3 DNA sequence: TGTGCCAGCAGCTACTCCGGGACAGGGAATGGCTACACCTTC. The J gene is TRBJ1-2, the V gene TRBV11-1; TRBD1 aligns across 9 bases. After removal of 4 bases from V and 6 bases from J, the junction contained 6 bases not matched to a gene. In germline, CDR1 is SGHAT, CDR2 FQDESV (reference sequence). This CDR3 contains 14 residues. The entire variable domain, with the rest obtained from reference TRBV11-1 and TRBJ1-2, is as follows: EAEVAQSPRYKITEKSQAVAFWCDPISGHATLYWYRQILGQGPELLVQFQDESVVDDSQLPKDRFSAERLKGVDSTLKIQPAELGDSAMYLCASSYSGTGNGYTFGSGTRLTVV.

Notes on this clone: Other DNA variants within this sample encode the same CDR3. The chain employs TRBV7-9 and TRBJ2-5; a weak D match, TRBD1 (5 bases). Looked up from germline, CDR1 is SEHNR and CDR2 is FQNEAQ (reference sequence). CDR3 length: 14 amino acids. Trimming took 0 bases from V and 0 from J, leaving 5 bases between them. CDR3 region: CASSLARDQETQYF. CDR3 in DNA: TGTGCCAGCAGCTTAGCCAGGGACCAAGAGACCCAGTACTTC.

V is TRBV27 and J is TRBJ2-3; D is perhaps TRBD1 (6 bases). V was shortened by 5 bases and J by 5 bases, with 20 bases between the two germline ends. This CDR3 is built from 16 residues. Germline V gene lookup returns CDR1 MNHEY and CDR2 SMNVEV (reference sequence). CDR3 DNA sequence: TGTGCCAGCAGTGCCAGGGGTCTTACGGCGGGAGATACGCAGTATTTT. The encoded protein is CASSARGLTAGDTQYF.

The CDR3: CASSSIGQAEAFF. The CDR3 DNA is TGTGCCAGCAGTTCCATTGGACAGGCTGAAGCTTTCTTT. The rearrangement links TRBV6-6 to TRBJ1-1; 7 nucleotides align to TRBD1. The V segment lost 4 bases and the J segment 6 bases; nucleotides outside the gene matches: 5. The CDR3 has 13 amino acids. Per germline, CDR1 MNHNY and CDR2 SVGAGI (reference sequence).

The CDR3 region is CASSPSGSTNEQFF. The CDR3 DNA sequence: TGTGCCAGCAGCCCTAGCGGGAGCACCAATGAGCAGTTCTTC. The chain carries TRBV9 and TRBJ2-1; 10 positions match TRBD2. Unmatched junction bases numbered 4, after V lost 4 bases and J lost 6 bases. The CDR3 runs 14 residues. Germline CDR1 SGDLS, CDR2 YYNGEE.

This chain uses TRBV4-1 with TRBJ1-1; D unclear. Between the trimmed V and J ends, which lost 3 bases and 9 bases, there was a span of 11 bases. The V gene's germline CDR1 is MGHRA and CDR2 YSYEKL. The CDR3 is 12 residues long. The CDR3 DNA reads TGCGCCAGCAGCCACCTGGACGGGAAAGCTTTCTTT. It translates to CASSHLDGKAFF.

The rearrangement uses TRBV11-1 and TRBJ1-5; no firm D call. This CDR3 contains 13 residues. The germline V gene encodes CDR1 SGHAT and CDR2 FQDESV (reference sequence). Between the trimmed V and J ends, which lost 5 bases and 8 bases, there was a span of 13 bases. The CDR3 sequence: CASSREPREPQHF. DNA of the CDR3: TGTGCCAGCAGCCGGGAGCCGAGGGAGCCCCAGCATTTT.

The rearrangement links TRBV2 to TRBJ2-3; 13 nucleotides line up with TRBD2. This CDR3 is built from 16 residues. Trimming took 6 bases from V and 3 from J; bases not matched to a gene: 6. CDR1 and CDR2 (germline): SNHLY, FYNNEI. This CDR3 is CASSLLAGGPTDTQYF. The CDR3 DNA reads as TGTGCCAGCAGCCTACTAGCGGGAGGGCCAACAGATACGCAGTATTTT.

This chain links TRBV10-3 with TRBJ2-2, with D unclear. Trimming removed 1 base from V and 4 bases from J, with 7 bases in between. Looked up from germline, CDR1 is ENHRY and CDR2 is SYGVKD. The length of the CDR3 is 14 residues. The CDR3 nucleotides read TGTGCCATCAGTGAGTTACTATTCACCGGGGAGCTGTTTTTT. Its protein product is CAISELLFTGELFF.

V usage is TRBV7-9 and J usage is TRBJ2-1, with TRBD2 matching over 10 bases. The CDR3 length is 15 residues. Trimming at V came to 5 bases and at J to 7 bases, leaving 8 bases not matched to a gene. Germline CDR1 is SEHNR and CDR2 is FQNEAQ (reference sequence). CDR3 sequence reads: CASSLLAGVGNEQFF. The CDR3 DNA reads TGTGCCAGCAGCCTCCTAGCGGGAGTCGGAAATGAGCAGTTCTTC.

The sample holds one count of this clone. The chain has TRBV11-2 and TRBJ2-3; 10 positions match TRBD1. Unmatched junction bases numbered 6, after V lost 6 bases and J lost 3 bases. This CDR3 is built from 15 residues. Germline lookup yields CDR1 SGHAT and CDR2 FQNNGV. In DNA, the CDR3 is TGTGCCAGCAGGCCGCGGGACAGGGGAACAGATACGCAGTATTTT. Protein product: CASRPRDRGTDTQYF.

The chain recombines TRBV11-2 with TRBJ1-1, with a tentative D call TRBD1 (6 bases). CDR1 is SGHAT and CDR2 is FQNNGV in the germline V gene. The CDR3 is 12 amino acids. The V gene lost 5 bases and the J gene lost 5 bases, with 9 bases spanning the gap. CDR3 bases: TGTGCCAGCAGCCCCAGGGGTACTGAAGCTTTCTTT. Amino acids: CASSPRGTEAFF.

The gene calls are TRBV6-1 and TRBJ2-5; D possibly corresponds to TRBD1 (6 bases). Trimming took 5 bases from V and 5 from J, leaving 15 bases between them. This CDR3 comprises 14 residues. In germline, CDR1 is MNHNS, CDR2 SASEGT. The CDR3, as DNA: TGTGCCAGCAGTAAAGAAACAGGGTTGGAGACCCAGTACTTC. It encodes CASSKETGLETQYF.

The CDR3 is CASSREGTGINTEAFF. Here the CDR3 DNA reads TGTGCCAGCAGTCGTGAAGGGACAGGGATTAACACTGAAGCTTTCTTT. The chain combines TRBV2 with TRBJ1-1; TRBD1 matches at 9 bases. The germline gives CDR1 SNHLY, CDR2 FYNNEI. V lost 5 bases, J lost 2 bases, and 9 bases stayed unmatched. This CDR3 contains 16 residues.